This T cell receptor beta chain was found in a study of blood T cell repertoires in COVID-19. The protocol was immunoSEQ multiplex PCR, while the TCRdb copy is restricted to in-frame clones and leaves out a portion. The table records some 16,000 clones, 85% to 90% of them present only once. The CDR3 runs to 14 residues. The germline V gene encodes CDR1 LGHDT and CDR2 YNNKEL (reference sequence). V gave up 4 bases and J gave up 7 bases, with 13 bases separating them. The chain carries TRBV3-1 (or the pseudogene TRBV3-2) and TRBJ1-4; the D is unclear. This clonotype was sampled from a human donor with active COVID-19. The donor label of this sample is uncertain. Sequencing was carried out using peripheral blood. The CDR3 reads CASSLLPGSEKLFF. The CDR3 nucleotides read TGTGCCAGCAGCCTTCTCCCTGGGAGTGAAAAACTGTTTTTT.